This T cell receptor (beta chain) derives from a study of shared clonotypes between healthy human individuals. Study results and limitations: Estimated richness was generally greater in naive than memory subsets.

Worth noting for this clone: What it binds is unknown.

CD4+ cells yielded CD45RA+ naive and CD45RA-negative memory subsets. V lost 0 bases to trimming and J lost 3 bases, with 12 bases between them. Germline loops: CDR1 MNHNY, CDR2 SVGAGI (reference sequence). The CDR3 sequence is 15 residues long. The assay was immunoSEQ multiplex PCR, and TCRdb's table has in-frame clones only and misses some. This sample has around 330,000 clones, with 74% found just once. The sequenced material came from memory CD4+ T cells sorted from blood. Subset defined: CD45RA-negative fraction. The source is a man aged 30 to 39 in good health. The V gene is TRBV6-6, the J gene TRBJ2-7, with a tentative D call TRBD1 (6 bases). This CDR3 reads CASSYSGAGNYEQYF. As DNA, the CDR3 is TGTGCCAGCAGTTACTCGGGGGCAGGGAACTACGAGCAGTACTTC.